Shown below are 10 T cell receptor beta chains from a single sample sequenced in a study of OX40 agonist ivuxolimab in advanced cancers. Generated by immunoSEQ multiplex PCR, the TCRdb table keeps only in-frame clones and is missing some. This sample has tens of thousands of clones, with 75% to 90% found just once. This sample comprised CD4+ or CD8+ T cells sorted from blood, obtained in a trial of the OX40 agonist ivuxolimab. Receptor source: an adult with an advanced solid tumor such as melanoma, head and neck, liver or kidney cancer.

The CDR3: CASSQEPLLGNTIYF. CDR3 in DNA: TGTGCCAGCAGCCAAGAGCCGCTGCTTGGAAACACCATATATTTT. The chain is built from TRBV4-2 and TRBJ1-3; D unclear. CDR1 is LGHNA, CDR2 YNFKEQ, per germline. This CDR3 comprises 15 residues. V was cut by 0 bases and J by 3 bases, with 9 bases left in between.

J is TRBJ1-6 and V is TRBV2, with D possibly TRBD1 on 5 matching bases. Germline values: CDR1 SNHLY, CDR2 FYNNEI. V lost 4 bases and J lost 5, with 6 bases in between. This CDR3 spans 13 amino acids. The CDR3 here is CASSGQNNSPLHF. CDR3 sequence (DNA): TGTGCCAGCAGTGGACAGAATAATTCACCCCTCCACTTT.

The genes are TRBV30 and TRBJ2-3; D not resolved. This CDR3 has 11 amino acids. Germline lookup yields CDR1 GTSNPN and CDR2 SVGIG (reference sequence). V lost 2 bases, J lost 5 bases, and 5 bases lay in between. CDR3 protein: CAWSLGDTQYF. The CDR3 nucleotides read TGTGCCTGGAGTCTTGGAGATACGCAGTATTTT.

In its sample, this clone was seen a few times. The V gene is TRBV5-1, the J gene TRBJ2-7; the D call may be TRBD1 or TRBD2 (5 bases each). V was trimmed by 2 bases and J by 6 bases, leaving 15 bases between them. The CDR3 consists of 14 residues. Per germline, CDR1 SGHRS and CDR2 YFSETQ. This CDR3 reads CASSLRVVGGEQYF. The CDR3 region has the DNA TGCGCCAGCAGCTTAAGGGTAGTTGGGGGCGAGCAGTACTTC.

The chain carries TRBV11-2 and TRBJ2-6; 13 bases are a match to TRBD2. The length of the CDR3 is 19 residues. V dropped 1 base and J dropped 4; count of bases not matched to a gene: 7. Germline CDR1 SGHAT, CDR2 FQNNGV. The CDR3 bases are TGTGCCAGCAGCTTAGCCCCGGGACTAGCGGGGCAAGGGGCCAACGTCCTGACTTTC. Residues: CASSLAPGLAGQGANVLTF.

This chain joins TRBV6-5 and TRBJ1-2; D not resolved. Trimming pared 0 bases from V and 5 bases from J, leaving 10 bases between. Germline V gene data show CDR1 as MNHEY and CDR2 as SVGAGI. CDR3 length equals 14 residues. In nucleotides, the CDR3 is TGTGCCAGCAGTTACTCCTGGGGTAATTATGGCTACACCTTC. Translating it yields CASSYSWGNYGYTF.

This chain uses TRBV6-6 with TRBJ1-6, with a possible D match to TRBD1 (5 bases). This CDR3 spans 14 amino acids. Germline V gives CDR1 MNHNY, CDR2 SVGAGI (reference sequence). V shed 6 bases and J shed 9 bases, with 15 bases lying between them. The CDR3 DNA reads as TGTGCCAGCAGGCCGAGTCGGGGGGGTTCACCCCTCCACTTT. Translated: CASRPSRGGSPLHF.

The chain is built from TRBV7-2 and TRBJ2-6; no clear D. Trimming removed 4 bases from V and 0 bases from J, with 7 bases in between. The CDR3 is made up of 15 amino acids. Germline CDR1 SGHTA, CDR2 FQGNSA. DNA for the CDR3: TGTGCCAGCAGCTCCCCAGACTCTGGGGCCAACGTCCTGACTTTC. This sequence encodes CASSSPDSGANVLTF.

The chain carries TRBV4-3 and TRBJ2-1, with TRBD2 as a possible D gene (7 bases). The CDR3 length is 16 residues. V was clipped by 1 base and J by 5 bases, with 15 bases between them. Germline V gives CDR1 LGHNA, CDR2 YSLEER. In nucleotides, the CDR3 is TGCGCCAGCAGCCAAGCTGGGGGGGGCCTCAACAATGAGCAGTTCTTC. The encoded protein is CASSQAGGGLNNEQFF.

V gene TRBV7-9 combines with J gene TRBJ1-1; a possible D gene is TRBD1 (5 bases). The CDR3 is 14 residues long. The germline CDR1 and CDR2 sequences are SEHNR and FQNEAQ (reference sequence). With 4 bases removed from V and 1 base from J, the gap between germline ends came to 10 bases. The DNA of the CDR3 is TGTGCCAGCAGCTCGCAGGGAGGGAACACTGAAGCTTTCTTT. Encoded protein: CASSSQGGNTEAFF.